This entry lists 30 T cell receptor beta chains sequenced from one sample in a study of human T cells and chemical hapten exposure. The time point: patch test 3, about 24 weeks after DPC sensitization. Indicated treatment: therapeutic diphenylcyclopropenone sensitization with weekly scalp DPC. TCRdb processed the RACE reads anew with MiXCR; each CDR3 protein has one entry. The data contain around 150,000 distinct CDR3 sequences, approximately 30% of them singletons. This specimen was whole blood, taken in connection with sensitization to the hapten diphenylcyclopropenone (DPC). These receptors all come from a woman aged 18-29 years with alopecia areata. Some clones in this sample may be carry-over from other donors' samples.

This clonotype was observed a few times. The chain employs TRBV7-9 and TRBJ1-2, with D maybe TRBD1 (5 bases). Germline lookup yields CDR1 SEHNR and CDR2 FQNEAQ (reference sequence). The CDR3 covers 15 residues. V was cut by 5 bases and J by 4 bases, with 17 bases left in between. The DNA for the CDR3 is TGTGCCAGCAGCCCAAATCTCAGGGTTATCTATGGCTACACCTTC. This gives the protein CASSPNLRVIYGYTF. The full variable domain, rest sourced from reference TRBV7-9 and TRBJ1-2, is DTGVSQNPRHKITKRGQNVTFRCDPISEHNRLYWYRQTLGQGPEFLTYFQNEAQLEKSRLLSDRFSAERPKGSFSTLEIQRTEQGDSAMYLCASSPNLRVIYGYTFGSGTRLTVV.

The chain recombines TRBV15 with TRBJ1-5; the D gene is possibly TRBD1 (6 bases). Germline CDR1 and CDR2: LNHNV and YYDKDF (reference sequence). This CDR3 has 13 amino acids. Trimming shortened V by 3 bases and J by 6 bases, and 9 bases separated the two germline ends. The CDR3 loop reads CATSSGTSQPQHF. The CDR3 DNA is TGTGCCACCAGCAGTGGGACATCTCAGCCCCAGCATTTT.

The V call is TRBV29-1, the J call TRBJ2-4; 8 bases line up with TRBD1. Germline values: CDR1 SQVTM, CDR2 ANQGSEA. J lost 8 bases, V lost 6 bases, and 6 bases had no gene match. CDR3 length equals 12 residues. The CDR3 DNA sequence: TGCAGCGTCGGACAGGGTAGGGACATTCAGTACTTC. Translated: CSVGQGRDIQYF.

This clonotype occurred a few times. For the CDR3, the DNA is TGTGCCAGCAGCTTGGACCCGGGACGGATGAACACTGAAGCTTTCTTT. Protein: CASSLDPGRMNTEAFF. The chain is built from TRBV5-4 and TRBJ1-1, with D perhaps TRBD1 (5 bases). V lost 0 bases to trimming and J lost 0 bases, with 12 bases between them. Germline CDR1 SGHNT, CDR2 YYREEE (reference sequence). The CDR3 is 16 residues long.

This clonotype was detected many times. CDR3 nucleotides: TGCGCCAGCAGCCAACTTGGGATCGTTCAGCCCCAGCATTTT. Translated, it gives CASSQLGIVQPQHF. V and J are TRBV4-1 and TRBJ1-5; D uncertain. CDR3 length: 14 amino acids. V gave up 2 bases and J gave up 6 bases, with 11 bases separating them. CDR1 MGHRA and CDR2 YSYEKL come from the germline V gene.

The chain has TRBV7-2 and TRBJ1-4; D is uncertain. Per the germline V gene, CDR1 is SGHTA and CDR2 is FQGNSA. The V end was cut by 5 bases, the J end by 3 bases, with 13 bases between. CDR3 size: 15 residues. CDR3 loop: CASSLSVMANEKLFF. The CDR3 nucleotides read TGTGCCAGCAGCCTTTCGGTGATGGCTAATGAAAAACTGTTTTTT.

The rearrangement joins TRBV6-5 to TRBJ2-5, with TRBD2 matching over 10 bases. The V segment lost 4 bases and the J segment 9 bases; nucleotides outside the gene matches: 8. Per the germline V gene, CDR1 is MNHEY and CDR2 is SVGAGI. There are 14 residues in the CDR3. The CDR3 sequence: CASSFLAGAGAQYF. CDR3 coding DNA: TGTGCCAGCAGTTTTCTAGCGGGGGCCGGGGCCCAGTACTTC.

This clonotype came up a few times. The V call is TRBV11-2, the J call TRBJ2-5; no clear D gene. This CDR3 is built from 15 residues. CDR1 is SGHAT, CDR2 FQNNGV, per germline. V lost 1 base, J lost 1 base, and 10 bases lay in between. The chain's CDR3 is CASSLGGRAQETQYF. Here the CDR3 DNA reads TGTGCCAGCAGCTTAGGCGGTAGGGCCCAAGAGACCCAGTACTTC.

This clonotype was picked up many times. The V and J genes are TRBV5-4 and TRBJ1-2; TRBD1 is a possible D gene (5 bases). The CDR3 runs to 12 residues. Germline CDR1 and CDR2: SGHNT and YYREEE (reference sequence). V shed 4 bases and J shed 4 bases, with 8 bases lying between them. The CDR3 protein is CASSRDGYGYTF. The CDR3 nucleotides are TGTGCCAGCAGCCGGGACGGCTATGGCTACACCTTC.

In its sample, this clonotype was seen many times. V is TRBV12-3 or TRBV12-4 and J is TRBJ1-1, with 7 bases identical to TRBD1. V trimming: 11 bases; J trimming: 5 bases; junction bases outside the gene matches: 11. The CDR3 runs to 13 residues. The DNA for the CDR3 is TGTGCCGGTAAAACTCCAGGGGGGACTGAAGCTTTCTTT. The encoded protein is CAGKTPGGTEAFF.

CDR3 protein: CASSQVVIFYGYTF. CDR3 bases: TGCGCCAGCAGCCAAGTCGTTATCTTCTATGGCTACACCTTC. This chain links TRBV4-1 with TRBJ1-2; the D is unclear. The germline V gene has CDR1 MGHRA and CDR2 YSYEKL. V lost 1 base, J lost 4 bases, and 10 bases lay in between. The CDR3 is 14 amino acids.

This clonotype has only a few counts. The chain combines TRBV18 with TRBJ2-7; 8 bases are a match to TRBD1. The CDR3 is made up of 14 amino acids. With V trimmed by 1 base and J by 4 bases, 3 bases remained unmatched. Germline V gene sequence: CDR1 KGHSH, CDR2 LQKENI. CDR3 nucleotide sequence: TGTGCCAGCTCACCACTGACAGGGGTTTACGAGCAGTACTTC. Translated, it gives CASSPLTGVYEQYF. The whole variable domain, remainder taken from reference TRBV18 and TRBJ2-7, is NAGVMQNPRHLVRRRGQEARLRCSPMKGHSHVYWYRQLPEEGLKFMVYLQKENIIDESGMPKERFSAEFPKEGPSILRIQQVVRGDSAAYFCASSPLTGVYEQYFGPGTRLTVT.

This chain links TRBV5-1 with TRBJ1-2, with D possibly matching TRBD1 (5 bases). Germline V gene lookup returns CDR1 SGHRS and CDR2 YFSETQ. The CDR3 length is 16 residues. V was cut by 4 bases and J by 0 bases, with 16 bases left in between. DNA of the CDR3: TGCGCCAGCAGCCCGCGGACATCCACAGCTAACTATGGCTACACCTTC. Residues: CASSPRTSTANYGYTF.

This clonotype was found many times. This chain uses TRBV5-1 with TRBJ1-6, with unresolved D. V lost 0 bases and J lost 7, with 2 bases in between. CDR3 size: 12 residues. Germline V gene lookup returns CDR1 SGHRS and CDR2 YFSETQ. CDR3 bases: TGCGCCAGCAGCTTGGAAAATTCACCCCTCCACTTT. Translation gives CASSLENSPLHF.

V usage is TRBV5-4 and J usage is TRBJ2-3, with 12 positions matching TRBD2. Germline values: CDR1 SGHNT, CDR2 YYREEE (reference sequence). V was pared by 0 bases and J by 4 bases, with 6 bases of the junction left unmatched. There are 17 residues in the CDR3. The CDR3 reads CASSLVRLAGGADTQYF. DNA for the CDR3: TGTGCCAGCAGCTTGGTTCGGCTAGCGGGGGGGGCAGATACGCAGTATTTT.

This clonotype was counted only a few times. V gene TRBV27 combines with J gene TRBJ2-3; 9 nucleotides agree with TRBD1. This CDR3 contains 17 residues. CDR1 is MNHEY and CDR2 is SMNVEV in the germline V gene (reference sequence). V shed 2 bases, J shed 4 bases, and the junction held 10 bases outside the gene matches. The DNA for the CDR3 is TGTGCCAGCAGTTTAGGGCCCCGGACAGGGGTGGCAGATACGCAGTATTTT. This codes for CASSLGPRTGVADTQYF.

The chain combines TRBV12-3 or TRBV12-4 with TRBJ1-1; D is possibly TRBD1 (6 bases). The CDR3 has 20 amino acids. Trimming left V 2 bases short and J 1 base short, with 26 bases between. The CDR3 coding sequence is TGTGCCAGCAGTTTACGGGCCGGACCGGGCTCCGGGACAAAGAACACTGAAGCTTTCTTT. Translated: CASSLRAGPGSGTKNTEAFF.

The V and J genes are TRBV27 and TRBJ2-7; 10 bases map to TRBD2. V dropped 6 bases and J dropped 4; count of bases not matched to a gene: 3. CDR3 length: 13 amino acids. From germline, CDR1 is MNHEY and CDR2 SMNVEV (reference sequence). The CDR3 loop is CASSWTSGYEQYF. For the CDR3, the DNA is TGTGCCAGCAGCTGGACTAGCGGTTACGAGCAGTACTTC.

This clonotype has more than one count but fewer than ten. This chain connects TRBV29-1 to TRBJ2-1, with 7 positions matching TRBD1. CDR3 length: 13 amino acids. V gave up 6 bases and J gave up 8 bases; unmatched junction bases: 10. From germline, CDR1 is SQVTM and CDR2 ANQGSEA. For the CDR3, the DNA is TGCAGCGTCAGCCCGGGACAGCTCTATGAGCAGTTCTTC. Amino acids: CSVSPGQLYEQFF.

The V call is TRBV6-5, the J call TRBJ1-1, with a possible D match to TRBD1 (5 bases). Germline V gene data show CDR1 as MNHEY and CDR2 as SVGAGI. Trimming took off 2 bases at V and 2 bases at J, with 12 bases between the two ends. The CDR3 is 15 residues long. The chain's CDR3 is CASSYASQVNTEAFF. The DNA for the CDR3 is TGTGCCAGCAGTTACGCTTCACAGGTTAACACTGAAGCTTTCTTT.

The chain joins TRBV7-6 to TRBJ2-1, with 10 bases fitting TRBD2. Germline V gene sequence: CDR1 SGHVS, CDR2 FNYEAQ. The CDR3 has 16 amino acids. J gave up 5 bases and V 6 bases, and 10 bases lay outside the gene matches. In DNA, the CDR3 is TGTGCCAGCAGTTCATTAACTAGCGGGGTGAACAATGAGCAGTTCTTC. It is translated as CASSSLTSGVNNEQFF.

This clonotype occurred once. Written as DNA, the CDR3 is TGCGCCAGTGGTCCTAGCGGCCTCTCCTACAATGAGCAGTTCTTC. Protein sequence: CASGPSGLSYNEQFF. This chain links TRBV4-3 with TRBJ2-1; 7 bases align to TRBD2. In germline, CDR1 is LGHNA, CDR2 YSLEER. V was pared by 9 bases and J by 0 bases, with 8 bases of the junction left unmatched. The CDR3 contains 15 residues.

The CDR3 sequence is CASSLDTANINTYEQYF. The CDR3 DNA sequence: TGCGCCAGCAGCTTGGATACAGCGAACATCAATACCTACGAGCAGTACTTC. The rearrangement uses TRBV5-1 and TRBJ2-7; D uncertain. The CDR3 has 17 amino acids. The germline gives CDR1 SGHRS, CDR2 YFSETQ. Trimming stripped 0 bases from V and 2 bases from J, with 18 bases between.

The rearrangement uses TRBV6-2 or TRBV6-3 and TRBJ1-6; possibly TRBD1 for D (5 bases). The CDR3 is 16 residues long. Germline CDR1 and CDR2: MNHEY and SVGEGT. V was clipped by 6 bases and J by 1 base, with 13 bases between them. The CDR3 loop reads CASREGDSSYNSPLHF. The DNA for the CDR3 is TGTGCCAGCAGAGAAGGGGACTCTTCCTATAATTCACCCCTCCACTTT.

The chain combines TRBV20-1 with TRBJ2-7, with D possibly TRBD2 on 6 matching bases. V gave up 0 bases and J gave up 5 bases, with 17 bases separating them. Germline-derived CDR1 and CDR2 are DFQATT and SNEGSKA (reference sequence). This CDR3 region has 15 residues. This CDR3 is CSARDQALGGDEQYF. DNA of the CDR3: TGCAGTGCTAGAGATCAAGCCCTGGGAGGCGACGAGCAGTACTTC.

The DNA for the CDR3 is TGTGCCAGCAGCGTAGAGGGACTAGCGGGTGGGGAGCAGTACTTC. Amino acids: CASSVEGLAGGEQYF. The chain employs TRBV9 and TRBJ2-7; 12 bases line up with TRBD2. The germline gives CDR1 SGDLS, CDR2 YYNGEE. Trimming took 0 bases from V and 7 from J; bases not matched to a gene: 5. This CDR3 is built from 15 residues.

The chain uses TRBV9 and TRBJ2-1; 7 bases line up with TRBD2. J gave up 4 bases and V 5 bases, and 9 bases lay outside the gene matches. CDR3 length equals 15 residues. Germline lookup yields CDR1 SGDLS and CDR2 YYNGEE. CDR3 bases: TGTGCCAGCAGTTCACGGGAGGTTCTTTACAATGAGCAGTTCTTC. Its translation is CASSSREVLYNEQFF.

The chain uses TRBV5-1 and TRBJ2-7; D might be TRBD1 or TRBD2, each matching 5 bases. Trimming took off 4 bases at V and 6 bases at J, with 11 bases between the two ends. The germline V gene encodes CDR1 SGHRS and CDR2 YFSETQ. This CDR3 has 12 amino acids. The CDR3 DNA reads TGCGCCAGCAGCGTCCGGGGCTTCGAGCAGTACTTC. Residues: CASSVRGFEQYF.

The genes are TRBV10-3 and TRBJ2-5; TRBD2 is a possible D gene (6 bases). Trimming took off 5 bases at V and 5 bases at J, with 15 bases between the two ends. From germline, CDR1 is ENHRY and CDR2 SYGVKD. This CDR3 has 14 residues. The CDR3 is CAISNRDLAETQYF. CDR3 coding DNA: TGTGCCATCAGTAACCGGGACTTGGCGGAGACCCAGTACTTC.

V usage is TRBV7-2 and J usage is TRBJ2-7; 14 bases align to TRBD2. Trimming took 5 bases from V and 3 from J; bases not matched to a gene: 3. Germline assignment: CDR1 SGHTA and CDR2 FQGNSA. This CDR3 has 15 amino acids. Here the CDR3 reads CASSVTSGGDYEQYF. The CDR3 region has the DNA TGTGCCAGCAGCGTGACTAGCGGGGGGGACTACGAGCAGTACTTC.